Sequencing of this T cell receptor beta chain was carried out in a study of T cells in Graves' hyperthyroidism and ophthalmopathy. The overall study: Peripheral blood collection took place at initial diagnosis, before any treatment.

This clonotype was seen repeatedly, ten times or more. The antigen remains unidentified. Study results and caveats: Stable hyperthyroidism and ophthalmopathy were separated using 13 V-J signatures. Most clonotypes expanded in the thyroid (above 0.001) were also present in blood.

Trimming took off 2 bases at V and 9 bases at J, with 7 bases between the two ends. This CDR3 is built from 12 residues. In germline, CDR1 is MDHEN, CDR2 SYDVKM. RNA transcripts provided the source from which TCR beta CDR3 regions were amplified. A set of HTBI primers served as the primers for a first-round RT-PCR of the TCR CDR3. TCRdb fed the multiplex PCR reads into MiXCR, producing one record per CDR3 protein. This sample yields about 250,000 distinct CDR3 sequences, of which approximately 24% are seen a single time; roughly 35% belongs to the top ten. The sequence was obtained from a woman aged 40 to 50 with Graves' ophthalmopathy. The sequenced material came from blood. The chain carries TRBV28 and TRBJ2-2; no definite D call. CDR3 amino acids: CASSLPFRELFF. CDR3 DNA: TGTGCCAGCAGTTTACCGTTCCGGGAGCTGTTTTTT.